This TCR beta chain appears in the sequencing data of a study of cytomegalovirus exposure and HLA in healthy donors. Whole-study findings and limits: The investigators catalogued 150 or so TCR beta chains as cytomegalovirus-associated.

Sequencing was performed with immunoSEQ multiplex PCR; in TCRdb, only in-frame clones are kept and a portion is missing. The repertoire holds roughly 68,000 clones, over 95% seen once, with around 5% in the top ten. Regarding this clone: The antigen is undetermined.

This CDR3 comprises 16 residues. Losses at the gene ends were 4 bases for V and 0 bases for J; bases not matched to a gene: 5. The germline gives CDR1 LNHNV, CDR2 YYDKDF (reference sequence). This chain joins TRBV15 and TRBJ2-3, with TRBD1 matching 9 bases. The origin of this receptor is a woman aged 18-30 years in good health and CMV-seropositive. The sample comprised PBMCs. CDR3 protein: CATSTEDRGSTDTQYF. CDR3 in DNA: TGTGCCACCAGCACAGAGGACAGGGGAAGCACAGATACGCAGTATTTT.